This entry features one T cell receptor (beta chain) sequence. What it recognizes is unknown. The CDR3 sequence is 13 residues long. Trimming stripped 1 base from V and 6 bases from J, with 10 bases between. The germline gives CDR1 SGHAT, CDR2 FQNNGV. Sequencing used immunoSEQ multiplex PCR; TCRdb keeps in-frame clones, though not all of them. The profile shows 400,000 to 500,000 clones, roughly 90% of them singletons. This sample stems from a study of Ad26.COV2.S vaccination and SARS-CoV-2 variants. Study findings and constraints: CD8+ and CD4+ T cells specific for spike reportedly responded with substantial breadth after vaccination.

The treatment was: 15 to 20 received Ad26.COV2.S at low or high dose, single or two shots; 5 received placebo; per-sample allocation not given. On day 63 after the first injection, vaccine and placebo recipients gave samples. Sample: peripheral blood, taken in a trial of Ad26.COV2.S vaccine versus placebo. V gene TRBV11-2 combines with J gene TRBJ2-7; D perhaps matches TRBD1 (7 bases). The sequence was obtained from a person aged 18-60 years who received the Ad26.COV2.S COVID-19 vaccine or a placebo. In DNA, the CDR3 is TGTGCCAGCAGCTTAGGCCAGGGGGGCGAGCAGTACTTC. Protein product: CASSLGQGGEQYF.